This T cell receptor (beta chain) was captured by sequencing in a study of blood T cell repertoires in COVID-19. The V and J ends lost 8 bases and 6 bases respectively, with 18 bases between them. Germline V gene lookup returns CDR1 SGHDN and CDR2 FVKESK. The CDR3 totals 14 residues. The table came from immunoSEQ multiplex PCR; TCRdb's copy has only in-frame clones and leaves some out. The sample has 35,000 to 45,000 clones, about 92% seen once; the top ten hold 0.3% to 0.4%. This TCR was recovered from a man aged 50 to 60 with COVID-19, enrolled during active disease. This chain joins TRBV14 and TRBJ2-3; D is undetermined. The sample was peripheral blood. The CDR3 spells CASAGVLSKDTQYF. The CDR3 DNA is TGTGCCAGCGCCGGAGTGCTTTCTAAGGATACGCAGTATTTT.